These 18 T cell receptor beta chains were sequenced from one sample in a study of post-analysis software for immune sequencing data. Findings of the study overall: Included in a set of about five TRBV segments more frequent in patients than controls were TRBV5-6, TRBV5-1 and TRBV20-1.

TCR beta libraries were prepared from cDNA with unique molecular identifiers. TCRdb itself ran the PCR reads through MiXCR, one entry per CDR3 protein. Of a few hundred thousand distinct CDR3 sequences in the sample, roughly 45% were seen once. The antigens these receptors bind are not known. Sequenced material: blood. These receptors all come from a girl between 10 and 17 years old with multiple sclerosis.

This chain joins TRBV28 and TRBJ2-5; TRBD1 matches at 7 bases. The CDR3 totals 14 residues. Losses at the gene ends were 2 bases for V and 4 bases for J; bases not matched to a gene: 4. CDR1 and CDR2 (germline): MDHEN, SYDVKM. CDR3 region: CASSLGTGAETQYF. CDR3 DNA sequence: TGTGCCAGCAGTTTAGGAACAGGGGCAGAGACCCAGTACTTC.

The table lists this clonotype with a count of one. The chain employs TRBV24-1 and TRBJ2-3, with TRBD2 as a possible D gene (6 bases). Per germline, CDR1 KGHDR and CDR2 SFDVKD. Trimming took off 5 bases at V and 2 bases at J, with 13 bases between the two ends. The CDR3 has 15 amino acids. The CDR3 nucleotides read TGTGCCACCAGTGGCGTGGGAGGCCCCACAGATACGCAGTATTTT. Translation: CATSGVGGPTDTQYF.

The rearrangement links TRBV27 to TRBJ2-7; D is undetermined. This CDR3 comprises 14 residues. Germline V gives CDR1 MNHEY, CDR2 SMNVEV (reference sequence). Trimming removed 8 bases from V and 3 bases from J, with 17 bases in between. CDR3 coding DNA: TGTGCCAGCTCCTACGTGGGGAAAAGCTACGAGCAGTACTTC. Protein product: CASSYVGKSYEQYF.

This clonotype was seen a handful of times. V and J are TRBV20-1 and TRBJ1-2; D unclear. The CDR3 consists of 14 residues. Germline V gives CDR1 DFQATT, CDR2 SNEGSKA (reference sequence). V was shortened by 3 bases and J by 2 bases, with 13 bases between the two germline ends. CDR3 nucleotides: TGCAGTGCTAGGCCAACCGAGGGCAACTATGGCTACACCTTC. It translates to CSARPTEGNYGYTF.

The genes are TRBV5-1 and TRBJ2-1; 8 positions match TRBD2. This CDR3 is 17 amino acids long. CDR1 and CDR2 from the germline V gene are SGHRS and YFSETQ. V shed 0 bases and J 6 bases; nucleotides not matched to a gene: 11. The CDR3 region has the DNA TGCGCCAGCAGCTTGGCCGTGAATAGCGGGATAGGCAATGAGCAGTTCTTC. Protein: CASSLAVNSGIGNEQFF.

Notes on this clonotype: Germline and junction disagree at one end, which may indicate a read error. The chain couples TRBV27 to TRBJ1-1, with D unclear. CDR1 is MNHEY, CDR2 SMNVEV, per germline (reference sequence). The length of the CDR3 is 12 residues. CDR3 in amino acids: CASRTANAEAFF. In DNA, the CDR3 is TGTGCCAGCAGGACGGCGAACGCTGAAGCTTTCTTT.

This chain joins TRBV28 and TRBJ2-7; D perhaps matches TRBD1 (6 bases). The CDR3 extends over 15 amino acids. V lost 6 bases, J lost 0 bases, and 15 bases lay in between. CDR1 is MDHEN, CDR2 SYDVKM, per germline. The CDR3 region is CASSPRTESSYEQYF. In DNA form, the CDR3 reads TGTGCCAGCAGCCCCCGGACAGAGAGCTCCTACGAGCAGTACTTC. Complete variable domain (other parts from reference TRBV28 and TRBJ2-7): DVKVTQSSRYLVKRTGEKVFLECVQDMDHENMFWYRQDPGLGLRLIYFSYDVKMKEKGDIPEGYSVSREKKERFSLILESASTNQTSMYLCASSPRTESSYEQYFGPGTRLTVT.

V and J are TRBV20-1 and TRBJ2-2; D unresolved. This CDR3 spans 14 amino acids. The ends were cut back, 0 bases at V and 5 bases at J, with 10 bases in the middle. Germline V gene lookup returns CDR1 DFQATT and CDR2 SNEGSKA (reference sequence). For the CDR3, the DNA is TGCAGTGCTAGAGAACGTAAAGTTACCGGGGAGCTGTTTTTT. Translated: CSARERKVTGELFF.

V usage is TRBV2 and J usage is TRBJ2-5; D ambiguous. CDR1 and CDR2 from the germline V gene are SNHLY and FYNNEI. The CDR3 is 14 amino acids. V lost 4 bases, J lost 3 bases, and 12 bases lay in between. CDR3 DNA: TGTGCCAGCAGTGGGATGGACGGAAAAGAGACCCAGTACTTC. Translating it yields CASSGMDGKETQYF.

This clonotype was seen only a few times. The chain employs TRBV16 and TRBJ2-4; 9 nucleotides align to TRBD2. CDR1 and CDR2 from the germline V gene are KGHSY and FQNENV. With 4 bases clipped from V and 6 bases from J, the junction kept 7 bases outside the gene matches. CDR3 length equals 15 residues. The CDR3 region has the DNA TGTGCCAGCAGCCGCACGACACTAGCGGGAAACATTCAGTACTTC. This sequence encodes CASSRTTLAGNIQYF.

The chain has TRBV9 and TRBJ2-7; 7 bases agree with TRBD1. In germline, CDR1 is SGDLS, CDR2 YYNGEE. The CDR3 runs 15 residues. With 0 bases clipped from V and 6 bases from J, the junction kept 9 bases outside the gene matches. The CDR3 bases are TGTGCCAGCAGCGTAGGACAGGGCAGGGGCAGCGAGCAGTACTTC. Residues: CASSVGQGRGSEQYF.

The chain recombines TRBV7-3 with TRBJ2-1, with D unresolved. The V end lost 1 base, the J end lost 5 bases, and 6 bases lay between the germline ends. The CDR3 length is 13 residues. Germline lookup yields CDR1 SGHTA and CDR2 FQGTGA. CDR3 bases: TGTGCCAGCAGCTTAAAGGCGCACAATGAGCAGTTCTTC. Its protein product is CASSLKAHNEQFF.

V is TRBV6-2 or TRBV6-3 and J is TRBJ2-4, with D perhaps matching TRBD2 (6 bases). Trimming removed 6 bases at V and 8 bases at J, with 14 bases between. This CDR3 has 13 residues. Germline CDR1 MNHEY, CDR2 SVGEGT. This chain's CDR3 is CASSTGTGDIQYF. The CDR3 region has the DNA TGTGCCAGCAGCACCGGGACGGGAGACATTCAGTACTTC.

This clonotype was recorded at least ten times. This chain joins TRBV29-1 and TRBJ2-7; TRBD1 is a possible D gene (6 bases). The germline gives CDR1 SQVTM, CDR2 ANQGSEA. Trimming took 4 bases from V and 4 from J, leaving 8 bases between them. The CDR3 runs to 11 residues. In DNA, the CDR3 is TGCAGCGTTGTCCAGGGGTACGAGCAGTACTTC. Translation: CSVVQGYEQYF.

The sample holds a few counts of this clonotype. The V gene is TRBV20-1, the J gene TRBJ2-1, with a tentative D call TRBD1 (6 bases). Germline loops: CDR1 DFQATT, CDR2 SNEGSKA (reference sequence). Trimming took 3 bases from V and 12 from J, leaving 12 bases between them. The CDR3 length is 11 residues. Written as DNA, the CDR3 is TGCAGTGCTAGTTTAACAGGGCTGCAGTTCTTC. Translation gives CSASLTGLQFF.

V is TRBV10-3 and J is TRBJ2-7; unclear D gene. The germline CDR1 and CDR2 sequences are ENHRY and SYGVKD. V lost 2 bases, J lost 0 bases, and 11 bases lay in between. CDR3 length: 15 amino acids. CDR3 sequence reads: CAISEPWSSSYEQYF. The CDR3 DNA follows: TGTGCCATCAGTGAGCCCTGGAGTAGCTCCTACGAGCAGTACTTC.

This clonotype was seen a few times. The chain carries TRBV12-3 or TRBV12-4 and TRBJ2-7; D is unresolved. Trimming pared 2 bases from V and 0 bases from J, leaving 11 bases between. This CDR3 comprises 15 residues. The CDR3 loop reads CASSLLSISSYEQYF. The CDR3 DNA sequence: TGTGCCAGCAGTTTACTGTCCATTAGCTCCTACGAGCAGTACTTC.

Only one count was recorded for this clonotype. The conserved phenylalanine or tryptophan normally closing the CDR3 is absent here, so this likely arose from a read error. The rearrangement joins TRBV7-2 to TRBJ2-1; no definite D call. The CDR3 is made up of 15 amino acids. CDR1 and CDR2 (germline): SGHTA, FQGNSA. V was shortened by 5 bases and J by 0 bases, with 11 bases between the two germline ends. The CDR3 protein is CASSRQGYSYNEQFC. The CDR3 DNA reads as TGTGCCAGCAGCCGTCAAGGCTACTCCTACAATGAGCAGTTCTGC.